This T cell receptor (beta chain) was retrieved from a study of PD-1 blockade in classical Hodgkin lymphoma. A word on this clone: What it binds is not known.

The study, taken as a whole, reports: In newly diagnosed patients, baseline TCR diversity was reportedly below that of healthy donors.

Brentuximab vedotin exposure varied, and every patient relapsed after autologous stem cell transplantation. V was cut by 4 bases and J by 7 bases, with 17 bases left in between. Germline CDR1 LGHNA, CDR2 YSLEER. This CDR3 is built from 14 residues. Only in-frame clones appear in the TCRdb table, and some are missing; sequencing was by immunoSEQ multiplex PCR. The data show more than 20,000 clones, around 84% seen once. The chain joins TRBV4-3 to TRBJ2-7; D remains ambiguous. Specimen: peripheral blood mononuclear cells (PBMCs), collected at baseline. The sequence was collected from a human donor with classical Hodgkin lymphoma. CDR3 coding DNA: TGCGCCAGCAGCCCCGACGACCGGTCGCGGGAGCAGTACTTC. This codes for CASSPDDRSREQYF.